Detailed here is one T cell receptor beta chain. These data belong to a study of blood T cell repertoires in COVID-19. At the level of the study: Researchers got acute and convalescent COVID-19 samples from the United States, Italy and Spain. PBMCs, B-cell-depleted T cells, or T cells provided the cDNA or gDNA that made up the material.

Trimming shortened V by 10 bases and J by 2 bases, and 22 bases separated the two germline ends. Germline loops: CDR1 KGHDR, CDR2 SFDVKD. This CDR3 has 16 residues. As processed by the authors: Using reference gene primer amplification, nucleated cell counts were estimated. Method: immunoSEQ multiplex PCR; TCRdb's copy keeps in-frame clones and lacks some. The D gene and trimming were derived from the DNA, and the V and J assignments and clone size from that table. The sample has about 190,000 clones; approximately 84% are singletons. J is TRBJ2-5 and V is TRBV24-1; a possible D gene is TRBD2 (7 bases). The TCR was taken from a woman between 65 and 79 years old with active or convalescent COVID-19. Sequencing input: peripheral blood. The CDR3 DNA sequence: TGTGCCACGGCCCCAGGGGAGGGGAGAAGGCAAGAGACCCAGTACTTC. It is translated as CATAPGEGRRQETQYF.